This is a list of T cell receptor beta chains from one sample in a study of OX40 agonist ivuxolimab in advanced cancers. Produced via immunoSEQ multiplex PCR; TCRdb's table is partial and in-frame only. The sample yields 45,000 to 60,000 clones, around 80% seen once. The material was CD4+ or CD8+ T cells sorted from blood, obtained in a trial of the OX40 agonist ivuxolimab. All receptors derive from an adult with an advanced solid tumor such as melanoma, head and neck, liver or kidney cancer. The CDR3 runs from the conserved cysteine through the conserved F or W. Each record gives: D gene, J gene, clone size, V gene, CDR3 DNA, CDR3 protein. The D gene is left open where the match is weak. Not every row has a clone size; where given, it reads once, few, many or a size class.

D: NA; J: TRBJ1-1; size: NA; V: TRBV30; DNA: TGTGCCTGCGTAGGCCGGGAAGGGACTGAAGCTTTCTTT; CDR3: CACVGREGTEAFF
D: TRBD1; J: TRBJ1-6; size: NA; V: TRBV5-6; DNA: TGTGCCAGCAGTGACAGGGTCGTTTCACCCCTCCACTTT; CDR3: CASSDRVVSPLHF
D: TRBD1; J: TRBJ2-3; size: NA; V: TRBV30; DNA: TGTGCCTGGAGTCCTCGAAAACCCGGGACAGGCAGCACAGATACGCAGTATTTT; CDR3: CAWSPRKPGTGSTDTQYF
D: NA; J: TRBJ1-2; size: NA; V: TRBV5-1; DNA: TGCGCCAGCAGCCCCGGCGCGATTGACGACAATGGCTACACCTTC; CDR3: CASSPGAIDDNGYTF
D: NA; J: TRBJ2-1; size: once; V: TRBV28; DNA: TGTGCCAGCGGAATCGCCCGGGGGCAGGTCACCAACAATGAGCAGTTCTTC; CDR3: CASGIARGQVTNNEQFF
D: NA; J: TRBJ2-3; size: NA; V: TRBV6-1; DNA: TGTGCCAGCAGGCCGGGTGCGGATACGCAGTATTTT; CDR3: CASRPGADTQYF
D: NA; J: TRBJ1-1; size: NA; V: TRBV5-1; DNA: TGCGCCAGCAGCTTGGGGGGGGCGTTCACTGAAGCTTTCTTT; CDR3: CASSLGGAFTEAFF
D: NA; J: TRBJ1-1; size: NA; V: TRBV29-1; DNA: TGCAGCGTTGAAAGGGGGGGAAGGTTGAACACTGAAGCTTTCTTT; CDR3: CSVERGGRLNTEAFF
D: NA; J: TRBJ2-3; size: NA; V: TRBV6-6; DNA: TGTGCCAGCAGCTCGACTATGGACACGCAGTATTTT; CDR3: CASSSTMDTQYF
D: TRBD1; J: TRBJ1-2; size: NA; V: TRBV19; DNA: TGTGCCAGTAGTATTGGACAGGGTGGCTACACCTTC; CDR3: CASSIGQGGYTF
D: NA; J: TRBJ1-2; size: NA; V: TRBV6-5; DNA: TGTGCCAGCAGTTACGTCCAGCCTCCTTATGGCTACACCTTC; CDR3: CASSYVQPPYGYTF
D: NA; J: TRBJ2-1; size: few; V: TRBV30; DNA: TGTGCCTGGAGACCCTACAATGAGCAGTTCTTC; CDR3: CAWRPYNEQFF
D: NA; J: TRBJ2-1; size: few; V: TRBV28; DNA: TGTGCCAGCAGCACCGGGGACTATGAGCAGTTCTTC; CDR3: CASSTGDYEQFF
D: NA; J: TRBJ2-2; size: NA; V: TRBV9; DNA: TGTGCCAGCAGCGTAACTGGACGATCGAACACCGGGGAGCTGTTTTTT; CDR3: CASSVTGRSNTGELFF
D: NA; J: TRBJ2-3; size: NA; V: TRBV9; DNA: TGTGCCAGCAGCGTCCAGGGTAGGGCGGATACGCAGTATTTT; CDR3: CASSVQGRADTQYF
D: NA; J: TRBJ1-3; size: NA; V: TRBV6-5; DNA: TGTGCCAGCAGTGGTCCGGGGCCCGATGGAAACACCATATATTTT; CDR3: CASSGPGPDGNTIYF
D: TRBD2; J: TRBJ2-3; size: NA; V: TRBV7-2; DNA: TGTGCCAGCAGCTTTCATAGCGGGAGGCGCACAGATACGCAGTATTTT; CDR3: CASSFHSGRRTDTQYF
D: NA; J: TRBJ1-5; size: NA; V: TRBV28; DNA: TGTGCCAGCCTCCCGAACCCCGGGAGGAGGCAGCCCCAGCATTTT; CDR3: CASLPNPGRRQPQHF
D: NA; J: TRBJ1-1; size: few; V: TRBV18; DNA: TGTGCCAGCTCACCAGGGGCTAGTGAAGCTTTCTTT; CDR3: CASSPGASEAFF
D: NA; J: TRBJ1-4; size: few; V: TRBV2; DNA: TGTGCCAGCAGTGACAGTGCAAATGAAAAACTGTTTTTT; CDR3: CASSDSANEKLFF
D: TRBD1; J: TRBJ1-5; size: NA; V: TRBV19; DNA: TGTGCCAGTAGTCGACAGGGGATACTTAGCAATCAGCCCCAGCATTTT; CDR3: CASSRQGILSNQPQHF
D: NA; J: TRBJ1-5; size: NA; V: TRBV6-1; DNA: TGTGCCAGCAGCGACCGAGGGGCAAATCAGCCCCAGCATTTT; CDR3: CASSDRGANQPQHF
D: NA; J: TRBJ2-5; size: few; V: TRBV7-3; DNA: TGTGCCAGCAGCTTAATGGCGGAAGAGACCCAGTACTTC; CDR3: CASSLMAEETQYF
D: TRBD1; J: TRBJ2-5; size: NA; V: TRBV10-1; DNA: TGCGCCAGCAGTCCAGGGGGCCAGGGGACCCAGTACTTC; CDR3: CASSPGGQGTQYF
D: NA; J: TRBJ1-2; size: NA; V: TRBV7-2; DNA: TGTGCCAGCAGCTTAGTGGGGGCAGGGACTTACTATGGCTACACCTTC; CDR3: CASSLVGAGTYYGYTF
D: NA; J: TRBJ1-4; size: NA; V: TRBV5-6; DNA: TGTGCCAGCAGCTTCCGACAGCCTGGTCGATTTAATGAAAAACTGTTTTTT; CDR3: CASSFRQPGRFNEKLFF
D: NA; J: TRBJ2-1; size: NA; V: TRBV18; DNA: TGTGCCAGCTCACCACTCTTCAGGACTACCAACAATGAGCAGTTCTTC; CDR3: CASSPLFRTTNNEQFF
D: NA; J: TRBJ1-3; size: once; V: TRBV7-2; DNA: TGTGCCAGCAGCTTAGCTGGAAGGCACAGGGCCGGTGGAAACACCATATATTTT; CDR3: CASSLAGRHRAGGNTIYF
D: NA; J: TRBJ2-3; size: NA; V: TRBV11-3; DNA: TGTGCCAGCAGCCGCGGGGGCACAGATACGCAGTATTTT; CDR3: CASSRGGTDTQYF
D: TRBD1; J: TRBJ2-7; size: NA; V: TRBV7-8; DNA: TGTGCCAGCAGCCCACCGGGACAGGACTACGAGCAGTACTTC; CDR3: CASSPPGQDYEQYF
D: NA; J: TRBJ2-6; size: once; V: TRBV7-8; DNA: TGTGCCAGCAGCGCGACTGGGAGTGCGGTTACTGGGGCCAACGTCCTGACTTTC; CDR3: CASSATGSAVTGANVLTF
D: NA; J: TRBJ1-2; size: NA; V: TRBV6-5; DNA: TGTGCCAGCAGTTACGGCTCGGGCTACACCTTC; CDR3: CASSYGSGYTF
D: NA; J: TRBJ2-4; size: NA; V: TRBV13; DNA: TGTGCCAGCAGCTCAACAGCGGGACAGCGTGTAGCCAAAAACATTCAGTACTTC; CDR3: CASSSTAGQRVAKNIQYF
D: NA; J: TRBJ1-1; size: many; V: TRBV15; DNA: TGTGCCACCAGCAGAGGGGGATCCGCCACTGAAGCTTTCTTT; CDR3: CATSRGGSATEAFF
D: NA; J: TRBJ2-2; size: NA; V: TRBV11-3; DNA: TGTGCCAGCAGCTTAGCGCGAGGGGTCACCGGGGAGCTGTTTTTT; CDR3: CASSLARGVTGELFF
D: TRBD2; J: TRBJ2-3; size: NA; V: TRBV5-1; DNA: TGCGCCAGCAGCACAACTAGCGGGAGAGGGACAGATACGCAGTATTTT; CDR3: CASSTTSGRGTDTQYF
D: NA; J: TRBJ2-2; size: once; V: TRBV4-3; DNA: TGCGCCAGCAGCCTTGATAGGAAGCAGAACACCGGGGAGCTGTTTTTT; CDR3: CASSLDRKQNTGELFF
D: TRBD2; J: TRBJ2-2; size: NA; V: TRBV19; DNA: TGTGCCAGTAGTATGGGAGCGGGGTGGTGGACCGGGGAGCTGTTTTTT; CDR3: CASSMGAGWWTGELFF
D: NA; J: TRBJ1-2; size: few; V: TRBV20-1; DNA: TGCAGTGCTGACCCCGACTATGGCTACACCTTC; CDR3: CSADPDYGYTF
D: NA; J: TRBJ1-2; size: NA; V: TRBV6-1; DNA: TGTGCCAGCAGGGTCAGTACCTCCGATGGCTACACCTTC; CDR3: CASRVSTSDGYTF
D: NA; J: TRBJ2-5; size: NA; V: TRBV7-2; DNA: TGTGCCAGCAGCTTAGAGGGCGGGGAGACCCAGTACTTC; CDR3: CASSLEGGETQYF
D: TRBD1; J: TRBJ2-2; size: NA; V: TRBV7-6; DNA: TGTGCCAGCAGCTTAGGAGACAGGGGGCGGGACACCGGGGAGCTGTTTTTT; CDR3: CASSLGDRGRDTGELFF
D: TRBD1; J: TRBJ2-6; size: NA; V: TRBV6-1; DNA: TGTGCCAGCGCTACGGACAGGGCTGGGGCCAACGTCCTGACTTTC; CDR3: CASATDRAGANVLTF
D: TRBD1; J: TRBJ1-1; size: NA; V: TRBV18; DNA: TGTGCCAGCTCACCACTGGGACAGGTAGCTTTCTTT; CDR3: CASSPLGQVAFF
D: TRBD2; J: TRBJ2-1; size: NA; V: TRBV28; DNA: TGTGCCAGCAGTAGCGGGACTAGCCAGCGCACTGAGCAGTTCTTC; CDR3: CASSSGTSQRTEQFF
D: NA; J: TRBJ1-1; size: few; V: TRBV27; DNA: TGTGCCAGCAGTTTAACCCAGGGCCCCCAAGCTTTCTTT; CDR3: CASSLTQGPQAFF
D: TRBD2; J: TRBJ2-7; size: few; V: TRBV5-1; DNA: TGCGCCAGCAGCAAAAGCGGGAGGTTCGACGAGCAGTACTTC; CDR3: CASSKSGRFDEQYF
D: NA; J: TRBJ1-3; size: once; V: TRBV7-8; DNA: TGTGCCAGCAGCTTCCAATGGCTCGGAGGAAACACCATATATTTT; CDR3: CASSFQWLGGNTIYF
D: TRBD2; J: TRBJ2-1; size: NA; V: TRBV7-2; DNA: TGTGCCAGCAGCCGGGAGGGCTCCCCTCGGAATGAGCAGTTCTTC; CDR3: CASSREGSPRNEQFF
D: NA; J: TRBJ2-3; size: NA; V: TRBV5-1; DNA: TGCGCCATCCCCGGAACTGATTGGGACCTCACAGATACGCAGTATTTT; CDR3: CAIPGTDWDLTDTQYF
D: NA; J: TRBJ1-1; size: NA; V: TRBV19; DNA: TGTGCCAGTAGTTCAAGGGGGACGCCTAACACTGAAGCTTTCTTT; CDR3: CASSSRGTPNTEAFF
D: NA; J: TRBJ1-1; size: NA; V: TRBV6-1; DNA: TGTGCCAGCAGTGATAAAGGGACATTTAACACTGAAGCTTTCTTT; CDR3: CASSDKGTFNTEAFF
D: NA; J: TRBJ1-1; size: NA; V: TRBV30; DNA: TGTGCCTGGAGTTCAGGCTCGAACACTGAGGCTTTCTTT; CDR3: CAWSSGSNTEAFF
D: NA; J: TRBJ1-2; size: NA; V: TRBV5-5; DNA: TGTGCCAGCAGCTTGGCCGGACAGACAAATTTCGGTGGCTACACCTTC; CDR3: CASSLAGQTNFGGYTF
D: TRBD2; J: TRBJ2-1; size: NA; V: TRBV18; DNA: TGTGCCAGCTCACCACCTTCCGCGGGGGGGAACAATGAGCAGTTCTTC; CDR3: CASSPPSAGGNNEQFF
D: TRBD2; J: TRBJ2-1; size: NA; V: TRBV2; DNA: TGTGCCAGCACTGGACTAGCGGGAGTTTCCTACAATGAGCAGTTCTTC; CDR3: CASTGLAGVSYNEQFF
D: NA; J: TRBJ2-7; size: NA; V: TRBV14; DNA: TGTGCCAGCAGCCCGGGAACCAGGGTCCAGCCACCCTACGAGCAGTACTTC; CDR3: CASSPGTRVQPPYEQYF
D: NA; J: TRBJ2-7; size: NA; V: TRBV5-8; DNA: TGTGCCAGCAGCTTGACGGGGTTGGGCGGCATCTGG; CDR3: CASSLTGLGGIW